The rows below give T cell receptor beta chains drawn from one sample of a study of CD8+CD57+ T cells in acquired aplastic anemia. TCRdb reprocessed the reads via MiXCR and lists one record per CDR3 protein. The sample has 150,000 to 200,000 distinct CDR3 sequences; approximately 40% are singletons. The sample taken for sequencing was sorted CD4+, CD8+, or CD8+CD57+ T cells (not recorded which) from PBMCs. These receptors all stem from a human donor in good health. CDR3s include the opening cysteine and the closing phenylalanine or tryptophan. D genes are given only for firm matches. Expanded clones get a size class; other rows say once, few or many, or leave the size out.

CDR3aa	CDR3nt	v_gene	d_gene	abundance	j_gene
CASSLSIWRTGEKFRAYEQYF	TGTGCCAGCAGTTTATCGATTTGGAGGACAGGGGAAAAATTTAGGGCCTACGAGCAGTACTTC	TRBV27	TRBD1	few	TRBJ2-7
CASSPAGGRDGYTF	TGCGCCAGCAGCCCCGCAGGGGGGAGGGATGGCTACACCTTC	TRBV5-1	TRBD1	many	TRBJ1-2
CASSVASGGWNEQFF	TGTGCCAGCAGCGTAGCTTCGGGGGGTTGGAATGAGCAGTTCTTC	TRBV9	TRBD2	many	TRBJ2-1
CATSRGQRTEAFF	TGTGCCACCAGCAGAGGACAGAGGACTGAAGCTTTCTTT	TRBV15	-	-	TRBJ1-1
CASSESLAIDTQYF	TGCGCCAGCAGTGAGTCACTAGCAATAGATACGCAGTATTTT	TRBV10-2	-	-	TRBJ2-3
CSVVGQGAITEAFF	TGCAGCGTTGTAGGACAGGGGGCAATCACTGAAGCTTTCTTT	TRBV29-1	TRBD1	-	TRBJ1-1
CASSITGEQYF	TGTGCCAGCAGCATAACGGGGGAGCAGTACTTC	TRBV7-9	-	few	TRBJ2-7
CASRGQRTGELFF	TGTGCCAGCAGAGGGCAGAGGACCGGGGAGCTGTTTTTT	TRBV9	-	-	TRBJ2-2
CASSLGSLGAGTEAFF	TGTGCCAGCAGCTTAGGGAGTTTGGGGGCTGGCACTGAAGCTTTCTTT	TRBV7-3	-	many	TRBJ1-1
CASSNPGSPRYGYTF	TGTGCCAGTTCTAACCCGGGGAGCCCGCGCTATGGCTACACCTTC	TRBV25-1	-	few	TRBJ1-2
CASSHRQGTNTGELFF	TGTGCCAGCAGTCATCGACAGGGGACGAACACCGGGGAGCTGTTTTTT	TRBV12-3/TRBV12-4	TRBD1	many	TRBJ2-2
CSAEEGNYGYTF	TGCAGTGCTGAGGAGGGAAACTATGGCTACACCTTC	TRBV20-1	-	-	TRBJ1-2
CATSRPRTGGTDTQYF	TGTGCCACCAGCAGACCCCGGACAGGGGGCACAGATACGCAGTATTTT	TRBV15	TRBD1	-	TRBJ2-3